Presented here are 28 T cell receptor beta chains from one specimen sequenced in a study of OX40 agonist ivuxolimab in advanced cancers. Libraries came from the immunoSEQ multiplex PCR assay. TCRdb took over this immuneACCESS table, retaining in-frame rearrangements with V and J assigned. Such tables are incomplete; in checked studies, under half of the missing clones stem from an unresolved V gene, and the remainder is unexplained. This sample holds 55,000 to 90,000 clones; roughly 85% were observed only once. The ten largest make up over 2.5% of the sample. Sample: CD4+ or CD8+ T cells sorted from blood, taken in a trial of the OX40 agonist ivuxolimab. Every receptor here comes from an adult with an advanced solid tumor such as melanoma, head and neck, liver or kidney cancer.

V usage is TRBV4-3 and J usage is TRBJ2-2; possible D gene TRBD2, 5 bases. CDR1 and CDR2 from the germline V gene are LGHNA and YSLEER. The CDR3 is 15 amino acids. V was shortened by 0 bases and J by 5 bases, with 10 bases between the two germline ends. CDR3 in DNA: TGCGCCAGCAGCCAAGAGAGGACGGGAACCGGGGAGCTGTTTTTT. Its protein is CASSQERTGTGELFF.

This clone showed up just a few times. The chain combines TRBV5-1 with TRBJ1-1; 8 nucleotides match TRBD1. CDR1 is SGHRS and CDR2 is YFSETQ in the germline V gene. This CDR3 contains 15 residues. The J segment lost 3 bases and the V segment lost 4 bases, leaving 8 bases of the junction unmatched. The CDR3 nucleotides are TGCGCCAGCAGCCTTCGGGGACAGGTGGACACTGAAGCTTTCTTT. It is translated as CASSLRGQVDTEAFF. Full variable domain (outside the CDR3, taken from reference TRBV5-1 and TRBJ1-1): KAGVTQTPRYLIKTRGQQVTLSCSPISGHRSVSWYQQTPGQGLQFLFEYFSETQRNKGNFPGRFSGRQFSNSRSEMNVSTLELGDSALYLCASSLRGQVDTEAFFGQGTRLTVV.

The chain combines TRBV7-9 with TRBJ1-3, with a tentative D call TRBD1 (5 bases). Germline V gives CDR1 SEHNR, CDR2 FQNEAQ (reference sequence). V was clipped by 5 bases and J by 3 bases, with 8 bases between them. CDR3 length: 13 amino acids. This CDR3 is CASSRGGGNTIYF. CDR3 nucleotide sequence: TGTGCCAGCAGCCGGGGCGGTGGAAACACCATATATTTT. The full variable domain, completed using reference TRBV7-9 and TRBJ1-3, is DTGVSQNPRHKITKRGQNVTFRCDPISEHNRLYWYRQTLGQGPEFLTYFQNEAQLEKSRLLSDRFSAERPKGSFSTLEIQRTEQGDSAMYLCASSRGGGNTIYFGEGSWLTVV.

This chain links TRBV30 with TRBJ1-5; unclear D gene. The germline CDR1 and CDR2 sequences are GTSNPN and SVGIG (reference sequence). The length of the CDR3 is 13 residues. The ends were cut back, 1 base at V and 6 bases at J, with 10 bases in the middle. The DNA for the CDR3 is TGTGCCTGGAGTGGAACCGACGGTCAGCCCCAGCATTTT. Residues: CAWSGTDGQPQHF.

The chain joins TRBV2 to TRBJ1-5, with 7 bases that match TRBD1. V gave up 6 bases and J gave up 1 base; unmatched junction bases: 6. The V gene's germline CDR1 is SNHLY and CDR2 FYNNEI. The CDR3 runs to 15 residues. CDR3 in DNA: TGTGCCAGCAGGGACGACAGGGCCAGCAATCAGCCCCAGCATTTT. Encoded protein: CASRDDRASNQPQHF.

The chain links TRBV5-1 to TRBJ1-1, with D tentatively TRBD1 (5 bases). Germline CDR1 reads SGHRS; CDR2 reads YFSETQ. The ends were cut back, 0 bases at V and 0 bases at J, with 9 bases in the middle. The CDR3 has 15 residues. CDR3 coding DNA: TGCGCCAGCAGCTTGGCCGGGGGGATGAACACTGAAGCTTTCTTT. It encodes CASSLAGGMNTEAFF.

V and J are TRBV19 and TRBJ2-7; TRBD2 matches 7 bases. V gave up 6 bases and J gave up 4 bases; unmatched junction bases: 9. The germline CDR1 and CDR2 sequences are LNHDA and SQIVND (reference sequence). The CDR3 loop spans 14 amino acids. The CDR3 DNA reads as TGTGCCAGTAGGCGGGGGAGCAGTACGTACGAGCAGTACTTC. It is translated as CASRRGSSTYEQYF.

The chain employs TRBV7-9 and TRBJ2-1, with 12 bases that match TRBD1. There are 17 residues in the CDR3. Germline trimming cut 5 bases from V and 0 bases from J; bases unmatched to any gene: 5. Germline CDR1 reads SEHNR; CDR2 reads FQNEAQ (reference sequence). In DNA form, the CDR3 reads TGTGCCAGCAGCAGGGACAGGGGGCCTATCTCCTACAATGAGCAGTTCTTC. It codes for CASSRDRGPISYNEQFF.

The chain couples TRBV19 to TRBJ1-3; D is ambiguous. Trimming left V 10 bases short and J 0 bases short, with 16 bases between. The germline V gene encodes CDR1 LNHDA and CDR2 SQIVND (reference sequence). This CDR3 has 15 amino acids. CDR3 in amino acids: CATPPGPFSGNTIYF. CDR3 in DNA: TGTGCCACTCCTCCAGGTCCCTTCTCTGGAAACACCATATATTTT.

About this clone itself: This specimen includes other DNA sequences encoding the same CDR3. J is TRBJ1-5 and V is TRBV7-9; D may be TRBD1 (5 bases). V lost 3 bases and J 1 base, leaving 7 bases between the germline ends. The germline CDR1 and CDR2 sequences are SEHNR and FQNEAQ (reference sequence). The CDR3 has 14 residues. The CDR3 DNA reads as TGTGCCAGCAGCTTTCCAGGGAGCAATCAGCCCCAGCATTTT. Translation gives CASSFPGSNQPQHF.

This chain links TRBV6-6 with TRBJ1-2; D possibly corresponds to TRBD1 (5 bases). The CDR3 extends over 13 amino acids. Trimming took 6 bases from V and 2 from J, leaving 10 bases between them. From germline, CDR1 is MNHNY and CDR2 SVGAGI (reference sequence). This CDR3 is CASRKRGNYGYTF. CDR3 nucleotide sequence: TGTGCCAGCAGGAAACGGGGGAACTATGGCTACACCTTC.

The chain joins TRBV5-4 to TRBJ2-5; D remains ambiguous. Trimming removed 2 bases from V and 4 bases from J, with 9 bases in between. The CDR3 is made up of 13 amino acids. Germline CDR1 SGHNT, CDR2 YYREEE (reference sequence). The CDR3 DNA follows: TGTGCCAGCAGCTTCAGAGTAGGAGAGACCCAGTACTTC. This encodes CASSFRVGETQYF.

V and J are TRBV19 and TRBJ2-7, with D unclear. The CDR3 contains 13 residues. The germline V gene encodes CDR1 LNHDA and CDR2 SQIVND (reference sequence). V lost 4 bases to trimming and J lost 2 bases, with 9 bases between them. The CDR3 region has the DNA TGTGCCAGTAGTACAGGAGAGGCCTACGAGCAGTACTTC. Its protein product is CASSTGEAYEQYF. Based on the CDR3 plus reference TRBV19 and TRBJ2-7, the full variable domain is DGGITQSPKYLFRKEGQNVTLSCEQNLNHDAMYWYRQDPGQGLRLIYYSQIVNDFQKGDIAEGYSVSREKKESFPLTVTSAQKNPTAFYLCASSTGEAYEQYFGPGTRLTVT.

A single count supports this clone. The genes are TRBV9 and TRBJ2-1; TRBD1 matches at 11 bases. The V and J ends lost 4 bases and 5 bases, in that order; junction bases with no gene match: 5. The CDR3 runs to 15 residues. CDR1 and CDR2 (germline): SGDLS, YYNGEE. The CDR3 spells CASSPDRGRNNEQFF. The CDR3 region has the DNA TGTGCCAGCAGCCCGGACAGGGGGCGAAACAATGAGCAGTTCTTC.

The chain employs TRBV2 and TRBJ1-3, with D perhaps matching TRBD1 (6 bases). The CDR3 has 15 residues. The V and J ends lost 4 bases and 0 bases respectively, with 10 bases between them. From germline, CDR1 is SNHLY and CDR2 FYNNEI. The CDR3 protein is CASSASRGSGNTIYF. DNA for the CDR3: TGTGCCAGCAGTGCGTCCAGGGGCTCTGGAAACACCATATATTTT.

This sequence joins TRBV5-1 and TRBJ2-7; the D gene could be TRBD1 or TRBD2 (6 bases each). The CDR3 covers 13 residues. Germline lookup yields CDR1 SGHRS and CDR2 YFSETQ. V lost 4 bases, J lost 2 bases, and 10 bases lay in between. The CDR3 loop reads CASSEEGAYEQYF. The DNA of the CDR3 is TGCGCCAGCAGCGAGGAGGGGGCCTACGAGCAGTACTTC.

J is TRBJ2-3 and V is TRBV13; D not resolved. V shed 3 bases and J shed 2 bases, with 3 bases lying between them. Looked up from germline, CDR1 is PRHDT and CDR2 is FYEKMQ (reference sequence). The CDR3 runs 12 residues. CDR3 sequence reads: CASSFDTDTQYF. CDR3 sequence (DNA): TGTGCCAGCAGCTTTGACACAGATACGCAGTATTTT.

The CDR3 sequence is CASSLVAQETQYF. The CDR3 DNA reads TGTGCCAGCAGCTTGGTGGCTCAAGAGACCCAGTACTTC. V and J are TRBV5-6 and TRBJ2-5; D gene uncertain. There are 13 residues in the CDR3. Germline assignment: CDR1 SGHDT and CDR2 YYEEEE. The V gene lost 0 bases and the J gene lost 2 bases, with 5 bases spanning the gap.

V is TRBV28 and J is TRBJ2-3, with a tentative D call TRBD1 (6 bases). V lost 6 bases, J lost 6 bases, and 16 bases lay in between. The length of the CDR3 is 14 residues. CDR1 is MDHEN, CDR2 SYDVKM, per germline. The CDR3 DNA reads as TGTGCCAGCAGGTTAACAGGGCTTGTGGATACGCAGTATTTT. Protein sequence: CASRLTGLVDTQYF.

This rearrangement joins TRBV5-1 to TRBJ1-1; maybe TRBD1 (6 bases). The CDR3 sequence is 14 residues long. Germline V gene lookup returns CDR1 SGHRS and CDR2 YFSETQ. V was trimmed by 5 bases and J by 4 bases, leaving 15 bases between them. CDR3 sequence (DNA): TGCGCCAGCAGTTGGGAGAGGGGGGTCACTGAAGCTTTCTTT. Residues: CASSWERGVTEAFF.

V is TRBV19 and J is TRBJ2-7, with D perhaps TRBD1 (6 bases). Germline CDR1 is LNHDA and CDR2 is SQIVND (reference sequence). The CDR3 has 16 amino acids. V lost 5 bases to trimming and J lost 2 bases, with 19 bases between them. As DNA, the CDR3 is TGTGCCAGTAGTCCCTTTTTTTGGGACAAGACCTACGAGCAGTACTTC. As protein: CASSPFFWDKTYEQYF. The whole variable domain, filled in from reference TRBV19 and TRBJ2-7, reads DGGITQSPKYLFRKEGQNVTLSCEQNLNHDAMYWYRQDPGQGLRLIYYSQIVNDFQKGDIAEGYSVSREKKESFPLTVTSAQKNPTAFYLCASSPFFWDKTYEQYFGPGTRLTVT.

This chain connects TRBV7-9 to TRBJ2-7, with 12 bases fitting TRBD2. The trim removed 3 bases at V and 9 bases at J, leaving 3 bases unmatched. CDR1 and CDR2 from the germline V gene are SEHNR and FQNEAQ (reference sequence). This CDR3 has 13 residues. The CDR3 DNA is TGTGCCAGCAGCTTTGGACTAGCGGGGACGCAGTACTTC. It codes for CASSFGLAGTQYF.

V usage is TRBV9 and J usage is TRBJ1-6, with TRBD1 matching 7 bases. The CDR3 is 16 amino acids. CDR1 is SGDLS and CDR2 is YYNGEE in the germline V gene. The ends lost 0 bases at V and 8 bases at J; junction bases unmatched: 8. CDR3 region: CASSVEWAGGDSPLHF. CDR3 sequence (DNA): TGTGCCAGCAGCGTAGAGTGGGCAGGGGGGGATTCACCCCTCCACTTT.

V usage is TRBV5-8 and J usage is TRBJ1-1; D gene ambiguous. This CDR3 is 13 amino acids long. CDR1 SGHTS and CDR2 YDEGEE come from the germline V gene. With 0 bases removed from V and 9 bases from J, the gap between germline ends came to 12 bases. In DNA form, the CDR3 reads TGTGCCAGCAGCTTGGTTGGGCGACCAAAAGCTTTCTTT. This sequence encodes CASSLVGRPKAFF.

The V call is TRBV6-4, the J call TRBJ1-5, with 9 bases aligning to TRBD1. Losses at the gene ends were 6 bases for V and 2 bases for J; bases not matched to a gene: 14. The CDR3 loop spans 18 amino acids. Germline CDR1 reads MRHNA; CDR2 reads SNTAGT. CDR3 sequence: CASRYGRTGVFGNQPQHF. The CDR3 DNA follows: TGTGCCAGCAGGTACGGGAGGACAGGGGTTTTCGGCAATCAGCCCCAGCATTTT.

With regard to this clone: A junction boundary mismatches the germline segment, possibly from a read error. The chain couples TRBV13 to TRBJ1-2, with D uncertain. This CDR3 has 14 residues. Germline V gene lookup returns CDR1 PRHDT and CDR2 FYEKMQ (reference sequence). The DNA of the CDR3 is TGTGCCAGCAGCTTAATGCGGGTAGACCTACCCCGAGCCTTC. Residues: CASSLMRVDLPRAF.

V gene TRBV6-5 combines with J gene TRBJ1-2, with TRBD1 identical over 9 bases. The CDR3 covers 14 residues. Germline lookup yields CDR1 MNHEY and CDR2 SVGAGI. The junction had 7 bases not matched to a gene; V was cut back by 7 bases and J by 4 bases. CDR3 loop: CASMDRGGLYGYTF. CDR3 bases: TGTGCCAGCATGGACAGGGGCGGCCTCTATGGCTACACCTTC.

The V and J genes are TRBV28 and TRBJ1-3; D may be TRBD1 (6 bases). Germline V gives CDR1 MDHEN, CDR2 SYDVKM. V was cut by 6 bases and J by 12 bases, with 15 bases left in between. CDR3 length: 12 amino acids. This CDR3 reads CASSLPGGLIYF. In DNA form, the CDR3 reads TGTGCCAGCAGCCTACCTGGGGGGCTCATATATTTT.